What follows are 8 T cell receptor beta chains derived from one specimen sequenced in a study of ipilimumab plus nivolumab after autologous stem cell transplantation. Sequenced by immunoSEQ multiplex PCR; TCRdb stores in-frame clones only, minus some. The data show 15,000 or so clones, with 60% to 75% seen just once and 10% held by the top ten. The sequencing here drew on PBMCs, taken in a trial of ipilimumab plus nivolumab as post-transplant consolidation. The receptors derive from a male donor with primary mediastinal lymphoma.

The CDR3 here is CASSWTTGDTQYF. For the CDR3, the DNA is TGCGCCAGCAGCTGGACAACAGGAGATACGCAGTATTTT. J is TRBJ2-3 and V is TRBV5-1, with D tentatively TRBD1 (5 bases). The V and J ends lost 3 bases and 5 bases respectively, with 10 bases between them. CDR3 length: 13 amino acids. Germline loops: CDR1 SGHRS, CDR2 YFSETQ.

This clone occurred once. The chain joins TRBV2 to TRBJ1-5; the match to TRBD1 covers 7 bases. Germline lookup yields CDR1 SNHLY and CDR2 FYNNEI. The CDR3 contains 17 residues. Trimming removed 2 bases from V and 5 bases from J; junction bases left unmatched: 12. The CDR3 region is CASSEHGLAGGDQPQHF. CDR3 nucleotide sequence: TGTGCCAGCAGTGAACATGGGCTTGCAGGGGGGGATCAGCCCCAGCATTTT.

The V and J genes are TRBV5-5 and TRBJ2-7; possibly TRBD2 for D (7 bases). The CDR3 length is 15 residues. V dropped 0 bases and J dropped 2 bases, with 12 bases sitting between them. From germline, CDR1 is SGHKS and CDR2 YYEKEE (reference sequence). The CDR3 loop is CASSLGAGAAYEQYF. The CDR3 DNA is TGTGCCAGCAGCTTGGGTGCGGGGGCCGCCTACGAGCAGTACTTC.

The V gene is TRBV5-1, the J gene TRBJ2-2; 11 bases agree with TRBD2. The V gene end was trimmed by 0 bases and the J gene end by 1 base; junction bases not matched to a gene: 2. Germline CDR1 and CDR2: SGHRS and YFSETQ. CDR3 length: 17 residues. The CDR3: CASSLVTSGVNTGELFF. CDR3 nucleotides: TGCGCCAGCAGCTTGGTGACTAGCGGGGTGAACACCGGGGAGCTGTTTTTT.

The rearrangement uses TRBV5-1 and TRBJ2-7; D gene uncertain. V was pared by 3 bases and J by 2 bases, with 15 bases between. This CDR3 is 15 amino acids long. CDR1 and CDR2 (germline): SGHRS, YFSETQ. For the CDR3, the DNA is TGCGCCAGCAGCTCGGATGCTCATAGCCCCTACGAGCAGTACTTC. Protein: CASSSDAHSPYEQYF.

This clone was seen just once. The chain joins TRBV7-2 to TRBJ2-5; TRBD1 might be the D (5 bases). This CDR3 is 13 amino acids long. The V end was cut by 1 base, the J end by 14 bases, with 17 bases between. Germline CDR1 is SGHTA and CDR2 is FQGNSA. The CDR3 region has the DNA TGTGCCAGCAGCTTAGTGGGCCCAGAAGGGGCTTACTTC. The encoded protein is CASSLVGPEGAYF.

Comments on this clone: The junction differs from germline at one of its ends, possibly a read error. The CDR3 region is CASSQDRRVTDMQYF. The CDR3 coding sequence is TGTGCCAGCAGCCAAGATCGGAGGGTCACAGATATGCAGTATTTT. The genes are TRBV4-2 and TRBJ2-3, with a possible D match to TRBD2 (6 bases). The CDR3 sequence is 15 residues long. Germline loops: CDR1 LGHNA, CDR2 YNFKEQ.

This chain joins TRBV27 and TRBJ1-2; a possible D gene is TRBD1 (6 bases). The CDR3 sequence is 15 residues long. Trimming removed 4 bases at V and 7 bases at J, with 19 bases between. Germline V CDR1 and CDR2: MNHEY, SMNVEV (reference sequence). CDR3 protein: CASSSGNRDRGGYTF. The CDR3 region has the DNA TGTGCCAGCAGTTCAGGGAACAGGGATCGTGGTGGCTACACCTTC.